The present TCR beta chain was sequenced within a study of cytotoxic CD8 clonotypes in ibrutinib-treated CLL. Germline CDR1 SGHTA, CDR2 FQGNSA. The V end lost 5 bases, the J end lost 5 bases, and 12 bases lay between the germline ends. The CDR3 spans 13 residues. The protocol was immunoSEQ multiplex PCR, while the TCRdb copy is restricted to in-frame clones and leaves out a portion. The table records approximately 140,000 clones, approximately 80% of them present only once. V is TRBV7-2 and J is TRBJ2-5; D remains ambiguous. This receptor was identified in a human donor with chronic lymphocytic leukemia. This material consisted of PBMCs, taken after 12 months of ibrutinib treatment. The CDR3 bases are TGTGCCAGCAGCCTAGGAAGTTCCGAGACCCAGTACTTC. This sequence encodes CASSLGSSETQYF.